These 16 T cell receptor beta chains were all obtained from the same sample, sequenced in a study of blood T cell repertoires in COVID-19 (dated by TCRdb to about 2020). Library prep was done by the immunoSEQ multiplex PCR assay. TCRdb provides this immuneACCESS table in a form limited to in-frame rearrangements. Some clones are lacking; in checked studies, under half of them reflect an unresolved V gene, and why the rest are absent is not known. The sample table contains a few hundred thousand clones; only one count was recorded for about 85% of them. The top ten hold about 6.9% of the sample. The sequenced material came from PBMCs or T cells enriched from blood (not recorded which). These receptors were collected from a woman aged 45-59 years who had been exposed to COVID-19.

This rearrangement joins TRBV4-2 to TRBJ2-3; D perhaps matches TRBD2 (7 bases). Per germline, CDR1 LGHNA and CDR2 YNFKEQ. This CDR3 region has 16 residues. The V gene lost 4 bases and the J gene lost 1 base, with 15 bases spanning the gap. CDR3 region: CASSPGGGAGTDTQYF. Here the CDR3 DNA reads TGTGCCAGCAGCCCCGGTGGGGGGGCGGGCACAGATACGCAGTATTTT.

The chain carries TRBV5-4 and TRBJ1-1; 10 nucleotides line up with TRBD1. The V segment lost 0 bases and the J segment 4 bases; nucleotides outside the gene matches: 3. Germline lookup yields CDR1 SGHNT and CDR2 YYREEE (reference sequence). This CDR3 is 15 amino acids long. CDR3 DNA sequence: TGTGCCAGCAGCTTGGCCGGGACAGGGGCCACTGAAGCTTTCTTT. Its translation: CASSLAGTGATEAFF.

This clone was counted a few times. This CDR3 reads CASSLGAAGNQPQHF. The CDR3 DNA reads as TGTGCCAGCAGTTTGGGGGCGGCAGGAAATCAGCCCCAGCATTTT. The chain carries TRBV27 and TRBJ1-5, with a possible D match to TRBD1 (6 bases). CDR3 length: 15 amino acids. Trimming cost V 3 bases and J 4 bases, with 13 bases left between them. Per germline, CDR1 MNHEY and CDR2 SMNVEV (reference sequence).

The gene calls are TRBV7-9 and TRBJ2-1; D not resolved. Deletions cut 1 base from V and 8 bases from J, with 6 bases between. The CDR3 is made up of 12 amino acids. The germline gives CDR1 SEHNR, CDR2 FQNEAQ (reference sequence). The CDR3 sequence is CASSLGVYEQFF. The CDR3 nucleotides read TGTGCCAGCAGCTTAGGTGTCTATGAGCAGTTCTTC.

In nucleotides, the CDR3 is TGTGCCAGCAACCTACTCCCCGGGGAGCTGTTTTTT. It encodes CASNLLPGELFF. V gene TRBV28 combines with J gene TRBJ2-2; D is undetermined. V was cut by 7 bases and J by 6 bases, with 9 bases left in between. Germline lookup yields CDR1 MDHEN and CDR2 SYDVKM. This CDR3 is 12 amino acids long.

This chain uses TRBV3-1 (or the pseudogene TRBV3-2) with TRBJ2-1; D is possibly TRBD2 (7 bases). The CDR3 totals 15 residues. V lost 4 bases and J 3 bases, leaving 13 bases between the germline ends. The germline V gene has CDR1 LGHDT and CDR2 YNNKEL (reference sequence). The DNA for the CDR3 is TGTGCCAGCAGCCCCGGGGGGCCGTACTACAATGAGCAGTTCTTC. Encoded protein: CASSPGGPYYNEQFF.

This rearrangement joins TRBV7-2 to TRBJ1-1; tentative D call: TRBD1 (6 bases). Trimming cost V 3 bases and J 3 bases, with 17 bases left between them. Germline V gene sequence: CDR1 SGHTA, CDR2 FQGNSA. CDR3 length: 16 residues. CDR3 region: CASSFGREGVDTEAFF. CDR3 bases: TGTGCCAGCAGCTTTGGGCGAGAGGGGGTGGACACTGAAGCTTTCTTT.

The chain employs TRBV6-5 and TRBJ2-2, with 9 nucleotides matching TRBD2. The germline V gene encodes CDR1 MNHEY and CDR2 SVGAGI. J was trimmed by 1 base and V by 10 bases; bases with no gene match: 4. The CDR3 loop spans 14 amino acids. The CDR3 reads CAKRLAENTGELFF. Written as DNA, the CDR3 is TGTGCCAAAAGACTAGCGGAGAACACCGGGGAGCTGTTTTTT.

The V gene is TRBV29-1, the J gene TRBJ1-2; a possible D gene is TRBD1 (5 bases). The CDR3 has 14 residues. CDR1 and CDR2 from the germline V gene are SQVTM and ANQGSEA. The V end lost 0 bases, the J end lost 0 bases, and 8 bases lay between the germline ends. The CDR3 region has the DNA TGCAGCGTTGAAGATACAGGATCTAACTATGGCTACACCTTC. Translated, it gives CSVEDTGSNYGYTF.

The chain uses TRBV12-5 and TRBJ1-1; D unclear. The germline V and J ends were trimmed by 4 bases and 4 bases, with 19 bases remaining between them. CDR3 size: 16 residues. Germline values: CDR1 LGHNT, CDR2 FRNRAP. The CDR3 loop is CASGSPRTDRGTEAFF. The CDR3 bases are TGTGCTAGTGGTTCCCCTCGGACTGACCGGGGCACTGAAGCTTTCTTT.

The chain links TRBV29-1 to TRBJ2-3; the match to TRBD2 covers 9 bases. Trimming removed 1 base from V and 2 bases from J; junction bases left unmatched: 4. The germline CDR1 and CDR2 sequences are SQVTM and ANQGSEA. The CDR3 is 15 amino acids. The CDR3 nucleotides are TGCAGCGTTGAAGCTAGCGGGGTCCTCACAGATACGCAGTATTTT. It specifies CSVEASGVLTDTQYF.

The chain combines TRBV12-3 or TRBV12-4 with TRBJ1-2; tentative D call: TRBD1 (5 bases). Between the trimmed V and J ends, which lost 6 bases and 1 base, there was a span of 9 bases. The CDR3 sequence is 13 residues long. DNA of the CDR3: TGTGCCAGCAGCCTGACAGTTAACTATGGCTACACCTTC. This gives the protein CASSLTVNYGYTF.

The V and J genes are TRBV5-1 and TRBJ1-3; weak D call: TRBD1 (6 bases). The CDR3 is 15 amino acids. Trimming shortened V by 4 bases and J by 0 bases, and 11 bases separated the two germline ends. Germline V gene lookup returns CDR1 SGHRS and CDR2 YFSETQ. The CDR3 sequence is CASSMDSGSGNTIYF. The CDR3 DNA sequence: TGCGCCAGCAGCATGGACAGCGGCTCTGGAAACACCATATATTTT.

This chain links TRBV19 with TRBJ2-1; 9 bases agree with TRBD2. The CDR3 contains 16 residues. Germline values: CDR1 LNHDA, CDR2 SQIVND (reference sequence). The junction had 7 bases not matched to a gene; V was cut back by 4 bases and J by 3 bases. CDR3 amino acids: CASSTPLAGRYNEQFF. The CDR3 coding sequence is TGTGCCAGTAGTACCCCGCTAGCGGGGCGCTACAATGAGCAGTTCTTC.

The chain uses TRBV7-3 and TRBJ2-1, with D perhaps matching TRBD2 (5 bases). From germline, CDR1 is SGHTA and CDR2 FQGTGA. This CDR3 has 14 amino acids. Trimming stripped 5 bases from V and 4 bases from J, with 12 bases between. The CDR3, as DNA: TGTGCCAGCAGCCCCGGAGGCAAATACAATGAGCAGTTCTTC. Translating it yields CASSPGGKYNEQFF.

V is TRBV20-1 and J is TRBJ1-1, with no clear D. The germline V gene encodes CDR1 DFQATT and CDR2 SNEGSKA (reference sequence). The CDR3 is 14 amino acids. V dropped 3 bases and J dropped 1 base, with 12 bases sitting between them. The CDR3 spells CSASPGTGNTEAFF. In DNA form, the CDR3 reads TGCAGTGCTAGTCCGGGTACCGGGAACACTGAAGCTTTCTTT.